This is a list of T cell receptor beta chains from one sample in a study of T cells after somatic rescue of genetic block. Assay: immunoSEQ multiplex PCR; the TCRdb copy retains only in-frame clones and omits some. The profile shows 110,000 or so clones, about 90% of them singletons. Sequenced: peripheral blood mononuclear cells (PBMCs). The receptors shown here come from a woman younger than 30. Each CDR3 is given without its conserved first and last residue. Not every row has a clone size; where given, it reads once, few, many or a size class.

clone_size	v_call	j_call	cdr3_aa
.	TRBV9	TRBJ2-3	ASSLLAGGDTDTQY
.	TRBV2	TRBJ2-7	ASSEVQGYEQY
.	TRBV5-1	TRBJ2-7	ASSQTSGGLFSYEQY
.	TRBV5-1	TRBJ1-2	ASSLIWTGGPNYGYT
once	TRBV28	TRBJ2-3	ASSSYTDTQY
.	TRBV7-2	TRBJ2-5	ASSLALPGSPSGNQETQY
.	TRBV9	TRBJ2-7	ASSPGTDPLYEQY
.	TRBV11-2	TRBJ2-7	ASSQKGRVLNYEQY
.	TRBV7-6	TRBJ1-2	ASSNSLTGGGYT
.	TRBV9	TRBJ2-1	ASSVAGAGYNEQF
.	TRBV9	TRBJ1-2	ASSARQGNYGYT
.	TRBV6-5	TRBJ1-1	ASSYGQGGNTEAF
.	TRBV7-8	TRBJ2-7	AGGLRRDEQY
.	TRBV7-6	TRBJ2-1	ASSARGSGDHNEQF
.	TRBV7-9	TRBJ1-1	ASSFLGAPEAF